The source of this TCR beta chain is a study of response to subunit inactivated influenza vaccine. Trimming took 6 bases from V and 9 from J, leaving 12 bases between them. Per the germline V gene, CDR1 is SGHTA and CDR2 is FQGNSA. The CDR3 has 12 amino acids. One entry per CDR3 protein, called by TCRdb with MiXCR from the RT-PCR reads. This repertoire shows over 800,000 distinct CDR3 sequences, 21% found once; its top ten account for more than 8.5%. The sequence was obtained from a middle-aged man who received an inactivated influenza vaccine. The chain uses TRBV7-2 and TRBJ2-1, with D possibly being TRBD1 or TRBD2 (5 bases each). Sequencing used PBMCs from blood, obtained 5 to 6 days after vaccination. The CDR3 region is CASRHPGAEQFF. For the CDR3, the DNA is TGTGCCAGCAGACACCCCGGGGCTGAGCAGTTCTTC. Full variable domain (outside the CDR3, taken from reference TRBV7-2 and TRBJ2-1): GAGVSQSPSNKVTEKGKDVELRCDPISGHTALYWYRQSLGQGLEFLIYFQGNSAPDKSGLPSDRFSAERTGGSVSTLTIQRTQQEDSAVYLCASRHPGAEQFFGPGTRLTVL.